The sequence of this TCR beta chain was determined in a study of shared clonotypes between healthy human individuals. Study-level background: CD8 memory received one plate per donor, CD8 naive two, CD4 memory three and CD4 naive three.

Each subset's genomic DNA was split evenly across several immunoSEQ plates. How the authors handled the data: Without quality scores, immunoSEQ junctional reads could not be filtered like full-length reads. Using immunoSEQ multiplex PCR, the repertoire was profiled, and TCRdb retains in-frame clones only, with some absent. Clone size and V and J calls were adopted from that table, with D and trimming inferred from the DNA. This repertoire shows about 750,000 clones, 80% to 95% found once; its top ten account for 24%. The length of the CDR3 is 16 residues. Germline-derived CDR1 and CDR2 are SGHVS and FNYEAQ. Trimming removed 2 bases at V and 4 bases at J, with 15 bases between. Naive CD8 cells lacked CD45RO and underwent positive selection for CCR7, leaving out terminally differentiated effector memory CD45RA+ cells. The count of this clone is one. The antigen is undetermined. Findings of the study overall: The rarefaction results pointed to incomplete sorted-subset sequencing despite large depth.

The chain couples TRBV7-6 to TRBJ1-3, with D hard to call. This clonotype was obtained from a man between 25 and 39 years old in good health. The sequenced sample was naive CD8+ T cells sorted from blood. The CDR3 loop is CASSLTEHITGNTIYF. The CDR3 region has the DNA TGTGCCAGCAGCTTAACCGAACACATTACCGGAAACACCATATATTTT.